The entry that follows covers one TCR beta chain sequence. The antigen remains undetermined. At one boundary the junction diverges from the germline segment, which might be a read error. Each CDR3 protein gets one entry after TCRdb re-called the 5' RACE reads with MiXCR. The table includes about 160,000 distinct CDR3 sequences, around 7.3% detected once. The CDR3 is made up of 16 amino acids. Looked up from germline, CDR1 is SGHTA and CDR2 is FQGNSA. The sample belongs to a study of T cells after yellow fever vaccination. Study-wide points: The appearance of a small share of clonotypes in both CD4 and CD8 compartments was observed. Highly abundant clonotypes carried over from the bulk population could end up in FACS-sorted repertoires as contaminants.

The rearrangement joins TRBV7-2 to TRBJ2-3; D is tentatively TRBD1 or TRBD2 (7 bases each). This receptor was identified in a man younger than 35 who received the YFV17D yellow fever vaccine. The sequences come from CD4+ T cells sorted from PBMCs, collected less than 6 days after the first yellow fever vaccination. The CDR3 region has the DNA TGTGCCAGCAGCACGACAGGGAGGGGTAGCACAGATACGAAGTATTTT. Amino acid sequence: CASSTTGRGSTDTKYF.